These T cell receptor beta chains were read from a single sample in a study of blood T cell repertoires in COVID-19. Measured with immunoSEQ multiplex PCR; TCRdb has only the in-frame clones, and not every one. The sample has around 53,000 clones, roughly nine tenths seen once. Sequencing was done on a sample of peripheral blood. Every receptor here comes from a human donor in a cohort sampled during active COVID-19. Each CDR3 is given with its conserved first and last residue. A D gene is named only where the DNA matches it firmly.

>TRBD1|TRBJ1-1|TRBV12-3/TRBV12-4
TGTGCCAGCAGTTCCACAGGGGGCGGCGGGGCTTTCTTT
CASSSTGGGGAFF
>-|TRBJ2-2|TRBV19
TGTGCCAGTACTCAGCGGTGGGGTACCCCGAACACCGGGGAGCTGTTTTTT
CASTQRWGTPNTGELFF
>-|TRBJ2-1|TRBV7-2
TGTGCCAGCAGCTTAGAAGGGGGGGAGCACAATGAGCAGTTCTTC
CASSLEGGEHNEQFF
>-|TRBJ2-1|TRBV6-4
TGTGCCAGCAGTTTTGGGCCCGGTCCTAATGAGCAGTTCTTC
CASSFGPGPNEQFF
>-|TRBJ1-5|TRBV7-2
TGTGCCAGCAGCCCCCGCGGTACAAATCAGCCCCAGCATTTT
CASSPRGTNQPQHF
>-|TRBJ1-1|TRBV14
TGTGCCAGCAGCCACAAAAGCTCTGAAGCTTTCTTT
CASSHKSSEAFF
>-|TRBJ1-2|TRBV12-3/TRBV12-4
TGTGCCAGCAGTTTCAGGGCGGTGAGTGGCTACACCTTC
CASSFRAVSGYTF
>TRBD1|TRBJ2-7|TRBV7-9
TGTGCCAGCAGCTTCCCGGGACAGGGGGAATACGAGCAGTACTTC
CASSFPGQGEYEQYF
>-|TRBJ1-3|TRBV4-3
TGCGCCAGCAGCCAAGATCGGTTCTCTGGAAACACCATATATTTT
CASSQDRFSGNTIYF
>TRBD1|TRBJ2-1|TRBV4-3
TGCGCCAGCAGCCGCAGAGGGACAGGTCACTACAATGAGCAGTTCTTC
CASSRRGTGHYNEQFF
>TRBD1|TRBJ1-2|TRBV9
TGTGCCAGCAGCGTAAGAATAAGGGACAGGGGAGCCGGTAACTATGGCTACACCTTC
CASSVRIRDRGAGNYGYTF
>-|TRBJ1-5|TRBV28
TGTGCCAGCACTAGAGGAGGGAAAGATCAGCCCCAGCATTTT
CASTRGGKDQPQHF
>TRBD1|TRBJ2-2|TRBV4-1
TGCGCCAGCAGCCAGGAACAGGGGAAGCTGACCGGGGAGCTGTTTTTT
CASSQEQGKLTGELFF
>-|TRBJ1-2|TRBV19
TGTGCCAGTAGTTACAGCTCCTATGGCTACACCTTC
CASSYSSYGYTF
>-|TRBJ1-2|TRBV24-1
TGTGCCACCAGGCCTGGTCTACTCGGTGGCTACACCTTC
CATRPGLLGGYTF